A single sample is the source of the 26 T cell receptor beta chains below, sequenced in a study of blood T cell repertoires in COVID-19 (dated by TCRdb to about 2020). The library was obtained by the immunoSEQ multiplex PCR assay. What TCRdb holds here is the immuneACCESS table cut down to in-frame rearrangements. Part of the clones is not present; checked against another copy, under half of the missing clones reflect an unresolved V gene, and the others are unexplained. The table for this sample lists some 70,000 clones; more than 60% of them were counted only once. 8.5% to 10% of the sample is held by the ten biggest clonotypes. Sequences were obtained from peripheral blood. Source of these receptors: a woman aged 50 to 65 with acute or convalescent COVID-19.

V usage is TRBV27 and J usage is TRBJ1-6; TRBD1 matches 8 bases. The CDR3 has 14 amino acids. The V segment lost 3 bases and the J segment 8 bases; nucleotides outside the gene matches: 3. The germline gives CDR1 MNHEY, CDR2 SMNVEV (reference sequence). DNA of the CDR3: TGTGCCAGCAGTTTCGGACAGGGACATTCACCCCTCCACTTT. This encodes CASSFGQGHSPLHF.

On this clone: The same CDR3 also results from other DNA sequences found in this sample. J is TRBJ2-6 and V is TRBV6-5; a weak D match, TRBD1 (5 bases). The V end lost 6 bases, the J end lost 2 bases, and 8 bases lay between the germline ends. The CDR3 is 14 residues long. Per germline, CDR1 MNHEY and CDR2 SVGAGI. The DNA of the CDR3 is TGTGCCAGCAGCCGGACACCTGGGGCCAACGTCCTGACTTTC. Protein product: CASSRTPGANVLTF.

This rearrangement joins TRBV4-2 to TRBJ2-5; D is ambiguous. The germline CDR1 and CDR2 sequences are LGHNA and YNFKEQ. Trimming left V 0 bases short and J 2 bases short, with 19 bases between. The CDR3 covers 18 residues. CDR3: CASSQEAERNSRQETQYF. In DNA, the CDR3 is TGTGCCAGCAGCCAAGAAGCAGAGAGGAATAGTAGGCAAGAGACCCAGTACTTC.

The chain links TRBV10-3 to TRBJ2-5, with D unclear. The CDR3 consists of 13 residues. Germline CDR1 is ENHRY and CDR2 is SYGVKD. With 3 bases removed from V and 0 bases from J, the gap between germline ends came to 5 bases. CDR3 in amino acids: CAISDTNQETQYF. DNA for the CDR3: TGTGCCATCAGTGATACAAACCAAGAGACCCAGTACTTC.

The V call is TRBV18, the J call TRBJ2-1; a possible D gene is TRBD2 (5 bases). The CDR3 sequence is 16 residues long. V was cut by 2 bases and J by 0 bases, with 11 bases left in between. Germline V CDR1 and CDR2: KGHSH, LQKENI. The CDR3 sequence: CASSPSGGLSYNEQFF. As DNA, the CDR3 is TGTGCCAGCTCACCAAGTGGCGGACTCTCCTACAATGAGCAGTTCTTC.

This clone was seen more than once but under ten times. The V gene is TRBV7-2, the J gene TRBJ1-4, with no clear D. Trimming left V 5 bases short and J 2 bases short, with 12 bases between. CDR1 is SGHTA and CDR2 is FQGNSA in the germline V gene. This CDR3 has 15 amino acids. CDR3 DNA sequence: TGTGCCAGCAGCCAACCAACAGTTACTAATGAAAAACTGTTTTTT. Protein sequence: CASSQPTVTNEKLFF. The full variable domain, in which reference TRBV7-2 and TRBJ1-4 provide the parts outside the CDR3, is GAGVSQSPSNKVTEKGKDVELRCDPISGHTALYWYRQSLGQGLEFLIYFQGNSAPDKSGLPSDRFSAERTGGSVSTLTIQRTQQEDSAVYLCASSQPTVTNEKLFFGSGTQLSVL.

The V gene is TRBV27, the J gene TRBJ1-2; 10 nucleotides agree with TRBD1. Germline values: CDR1 MNHEY, CDR2 SMNVEV (reference sequence). The CDR3 is 15 amino acids. The J segment lost 3 bases and the V segment lost 4 bases, leaving 5 bases of the junction unmatched. The CDR3 here is CASSYLGQGHYGYTF. The CDR3 region has the DNA TGTGCCAGCAGTTACCTGGGACAGGGGCACTATGGCTACACCTTC.

This chain's CDR3 is CASRPSGGAGELFF. CDR3 DNA sequence: TGCGCCAGCAGACCCAGCGGGGGGGCCGGGGAGCTGTTTTTT. The chain joins TRBV5-1 to TRBJ2-2, with TRBD2 matching 10 bases. This CDR3 is built from 14 residues. The germline V gene encodes CDR1 SGHRS and CDR2 YFSETQ. V was clipped by 5 bases and J by 6 bases; unmatched bases: 4.

The chain carries TRBV5-5 and TRBJ2-2; D is possibly TRBD1 (5 bases). The V gene's germline CDR1 is SGHKS and CDR2 YYEKEE (reference sequence). The CDR3 runs to 13 residues. Trimming took 4 bases from V and 5 from J, leaving 9 bases between them. The CDR3 DNA follows: TGTGCCAGCAGCCCCCGACAGACCGGGGAGCTGTTTTTT. It specifies CASSPRQTGELFF. The whole variable domain, remainder taken from reference TRBV5-5 and TRBJ2-2, is DAGVTQSPTHLIKTRGQQVTLRCSPISGHKSVSWYQQVLGQGPQFIFQYYEKEERGRGNFPDRFSARQFPNYSSELNVNALLLGDSALYLCASSPRQTGELFFGEGSRLTVL.

The table lists this clone with a few counts. This rearrangement joins TRBV28 to TRBJ2-4; 8 bases align to TRBD2. The germline gives CDR1 MDHEN, CDR2 SYDVKM. V was clipped by 5 bases and J by 7 bases; unmatched bases: 13. This CDR3 contains 16 residues. Here the CDR3 DNA reads TGTGCCAGCAGTCCCCCGGAAGGAGCGGGAGATAACATTCAGTACTTC. Translation: CASSPPEGAGDNIQYF.

The genes are TRBV6-2 or TRBV6-3 and TRBJ1-1; 10 positions match TRBD1. The germline V gene has CDR1 MNHEY and CDR2 SVGEGT. The CDR3 consists of 16 residues. V gave up 6 bases and J gave up 5 bases; unmatched junction bases: 12. The DNA of the CDR3 is TGTGCCAGCAGCCTATTCCGACAGGGGGCGAGGACTGAAGCTTTCTTT. This encodes CASSLFRQGARTEAFF.

Points on this clone: At one end, the junction sequence differs from germline, possibly due to a read error. The V call is TRBV19, the J call TRBJ2-1, with 9 nucleotides matching TRBD2. Germline-derived CDR1 and CDR2 are LNHDA and SQIVND (reference sequence). The CDR3 loop spans 16 amino acids. The CDR3 here is CASSHSGSLIYDEQFF. The CDR3 DNA follows: TGTGCCAGTAGTCATAGCGGGAGCCTTATCTACGATGAGCAGTTCTTC.

The rearrangement links TRBV30 to TRBJ1-4; D possibly corresponds to TRBD1 (6 bases). From germline, CDR1 is GTSNPN and CDR2 SVGIG (reference sequence). V was shortened by 2 bases and J by 5 bases, with 15 bases between the two germline ends. The length of the CDR3 is 15 residues. The CDR3 region has the DNA TGTGCCTGGAGTTCGATACAGGGAAGGAATGAAAAACTGTTTTTT. It is translated as CAWSSIQGRNEKLFF.

The rearrangement joins TRBV28 to TRBJ2-5, with 9 bases fitting TRBD2. V trimming: 2 bases; J trimming: 5 bases; junction bases outside the gene matches: 9. This CDR3 has 16 residues. Germline V gene data show CDR1 as MDHEN and CDR2 as SYDVKM. CDR3 DNA sequence: TGTGCCAGCAGTTTAGCGGGGGGGGAAGATTCGGAGACCCAGTACTTC. Protein: CASSLAGGEDSETQYF.

In this sample, this clone turned up a few times. The J gene is TRBJ2-1, the V gene TRBV13, with 11 bases aligning to TRBD2. J gave up 7 bases and V 2 bases, and 4 bases lay outside the gene matches. This CDR3 is 15 amino acids long. Germline CDR1 reads PRHDT; CDR2 reads FYEKMQ (reference sequence). The CDR3 coding sequence is TGTGCCAGCAGCTTAAAACTAGCGGGAGTGAATGAGCAGTTCTTC. This codes for CASSLKLAGVNEQFF.

The rearrangement uses TRBV27 and TRBJ1-2; D ambiguous. Germline V gene lookup returns CDR1 MNHEY and CDR2 SMNVEV (reference sequence). This CDR3 has 15 amino acids. Between the trimmed V and J ends, which lost 3 bases and 4 bases, there was a span of 15 bases. Here the CDR3 reads CASSFGFDSSYGYTF. The CDR3 region has the DNA TGTGCCAGCAGTTTCGGTTTCGACTCTTCCTATGGCTACACCTTC.

The chain joins TRBV28 to TRBJ1-1, with TRBD1 identical over 7 bases. Losses at the gene ends were 7 bases for V and 2 bases for J; bases not matched to a gene: 10. CDR1 and CDR2 (germline): MDHEN, SYDVKM. The CDR3 covers 15 residues. The CDR3 DNA reads as TGTGCCAGCATCGGACAGGCGAGGGGAAACACTGAAGCTTTCTTT. Translation: CASIGQARGNTEAFF.

A few counts support this clone. The chain uses TRBV19 and TRBJ1-1, with TRBD1 matching over 7 bases. The CDR3 length is 13 residues. Germline CDR1 LNHDA, CDR2 SQIVND (reference sequence). V shed 11 bases and J 4 bases; nucleotides not matched to a gene: 10. CDR3 region: CASTGPGGTEAFF. For the CDR3, the DNA is TGTGCCTCGACAGGGCCTGGGGGCACTGAAGCTTTCTTT.

The chain combines TRBV9 with TRBJ1-6; no firm D call. V dropped 1 base and J dropped 4 bases, with 12 bases sitting between them. The CDR3 covers 16 residues. Germline values: CDR1 SGDLS, CDR2 YYNGEE. In DNA, the CDR3 is TGTGCCAGCAGCGTATCGGGGAGCGATTATAATTCACCCCTCCACTTT. It is translated as CASSVSGSDYNSPLHF.

The chain links TRBV9 to TRBJ2-7; D possibly corresponds to TRBD1 (5 bases). Trimming cost V 4 bases and J 6 bases, with 14 bases left between them. In germline, CDR1 is SGDLS, CDR2 YYNGEE. The CDR3 covers 13 residues. CDR3: CASSLNRQSEQYF. The CDR3 DNA is TGTGCCAGCAGCTTAAACAGGCAGAGCGAGCAGTACTTC.

The rearrangement joins TRBV28 to TRBJ2-7, with TRBD2 matching over 7 bases. Trimming cost V 8 bases and J 3 bases; bases outside gene matches: 7. The CDR3 spans 13 residues. Germline CDR1 is MDHEN and CDR2 is SYDVKM. DNA of the CDR3: TGTGCCAGCGGGAGGGGATTTGGCTACGAGCAGTACTTC. Translating gives CASGRGFGYEQYF.

The chain combines TRBV3-1 (or the pseudogene TRBV3-2) with TRBJ1-2; 7 nucleotides align to TRBD1. This CDR3 region has 13 residues. The trim removed 3 bases at V and 2 bases at J, leaving 0 bases unmatched. Germline values: CDR1 LGHDT, CDR2 YNNKEL (reference sequence). The CDR3 here is CASSQGQNYGYTF. CDR3 nucleotide sequence: TGTGCCAGCAGCCAGGGACAGAACTATGGCTACACCTTC.

V is TRBV6-5 and J is TRBJ1-1; unclear D gene. The CDR3 has 13 amino acids. Germline lookup yields CDR1 MNHEY and CDR2 SVGAGI. V lost 6 bases to trimming and J lost 1 base, with 9 bases between them. In nucleotides, the CDR3 is TGTGCCAGCAGAAAGCGGGGGAACACTGAAGCTTTCTTT. It specifies CASRKRGNTEAFF.

This clone appeared once. The V call is TRBV28, the J call TRBJ2-1; D perhaps matches TRBD2 (6 bases). This CDR3 comprises 13 residues. Looked up from germline, CDR1 is MDHEN and CDR2 is SYDVKM. Trimming stripped 3 bases from V and 8 bases from J, with 11 bases between. CDR3 coding DNA: TGTGCCAGCAGTTTCCGGGACTCAGATGAGCAGTTCTTC. Its protein is CASSFRDSDEQFF.

This chain uses TRBV10-1 with TRBJ1-5; 9 bases map to TRBD1. Germline assignment: CDR1 WNHNN and CDR2 SYGVQD (reference sequence). The CDR3 loop spans 14 amino acids. V was pared by 5 bases and J by 6 bases, with 5 bases of the junction left unmatched. The CDR3 sequence: CASSNRGRGQPQHF. The CDR3 DNA reads TGCGCCAGCAGTAACAGGGGGCGCGGTCAGCCCCAGCATTTT.

Here the CDR3 reads CASSGNRVLRLLGV. The CDR3 nucleotides are TGTGCCAGCAGCGGAAACAGGGTCCTACGATTATTGGGGGTC. This chain joins TRBV7-3 and TRBJ2-7; D is possibly TRBD1 (6 bases). Germline loops: CDR1 SGHTA, CDR2 FQGTGA. The CDR3 is 14 amino acids.